What follows are 13 T cell receptor beta chains derived from one specimen sequenced in a study of a mutant IDH1 vaccine in newly diagnosed glioma. Assay: immunoSEQ multiplex PCR; the TCRdb copy retains only in-frame clones and omits some. The sample has about 83,000 clones, approximately 78% seen once. No antigen has been assigned to these receptors. Time point: week 47, end of study. Each vaccine dose was 300 ug of mutant IDH1 20-mer peptide, with topical imiquimod. Sequences were derived from PBMCs, sampled from a glioma patient whose treatment included an IDH1 peptide vaccine. All receptors derive from a middle-aged man with glioma.

The J gene is TRBJ2-1, the V gene TRBV5-1, with 14 bases aligning to TRBD2. The CDR3 spans 15 residues. V shed 5 bases and J 5 bases; nucleotides not matched to a gene: 3. Germline loops: CDR1 SGHRS, CDR2 YFSETQ. The CDR3 spells CASRGLAGGNNEQFF. For the CDR3, the DNA is TGCGCCAGCAGAGGACTAGCGGGAGGTAACAATGAGCAGTTCTTC. Full variable domain (missing parts from reference TRBV5-1 and TRBJ2-1): KAGVTQTPRYLIKTRGQQVTLSCSPISGHRSVSWYQQTPGQGLQFLFEYFSETQRNKGNFPGRFSGRQFSNSRSEMNVSTLELGDSALYLCASRGLAGGNNEQFFGPGTRLTVL.

V and J are TRBV7-9 and TRBJ1-1; 10 bases agree with TRBD1. The length of the CDR3 is 16 residues. Germline V gene sequence: CDR1 SEHNR, CDR2 FQNEAQ (reference sequence). V shed 2 bases and J 5 bases; nucleotides not matched to a gene: 8. The CDR3: CASSLMKGQGVTEAFF. CDR3 in DNA: TGTGCCAGCAGCTTAATGAAAGGACAGGGGGTAACTGAAGCTTTCTTT.

This sequence joins TRBV7-9 and TRBJ1-6; tentatively, D is TRBD1 (5 bases). Trimming removed 3 bases at V and 7 bases at J, with 16 bases between. Germline V lookup: CDR1 SEHNR, CDR2 FQNEAQ (reference sequence). This CDR3 has 16 residues. The CDR3 DNA reads as TGTGCCAGCAGCTTTCCCGGGACGACGGGGAATTCACCCCTCCACTTT. Amino acid sequence: CASSFPGTTGNSPLHF.

The chain couples TRBV7-9 to TRBJ1-2; tentatively, D is TRBD1 (6 bases). Trimming removed 5 bases at V and 7 bases at J, with 14 bases between. The CDR3 is 13 amino acids. Germline assignment: CDR1 SEHNR and CDR2 FQNEAQ (reference sequence). Here the CDR3 DNA reads TGTGCCAGCAGCCTCAGGGGTACGGGTGGCTACACCTTC. Its translation: CASSLRGTGGYTF.

This clone has a single count. J is TRBJ2-1 and V is TRBV6-6; a weak D match, TRBD2 (5 bases). Germline loops: CDR1 MNHNY, CDR2 SVGAGI (reference sequence). CDR3 length: 12 residues. Trimming removed 6 bases from V and 9 bases from J, with 12 bases in between. The DNA for the CDR3 is TGTGCCAGCAGCAACTCTGCGGGTGAGCAGTTCTTC. Protein: CASSNSAGEQFF.

Written as DNA, the CDR3 is TGTGCCAGCAGCTTAGCGAGGGATTCTAATGAAAAACTGTTTTTT. Residues: CASSLARDSNEKLFF. This chain uses TRBV11-2 with TRBJ1-4; D gene ambiguous. Germline lookup yields CDR1 SGHAT and CDR2 FQNNGV. CDR3 size: 15 residues. The V end was cut by 1 base, the J end by 3 bases, with 9 bases between.

The genes are TRBV9 and TRBJ1-2; D is ambiguous. This CDR3 region has 14 residues. Germline CDR1 and CDR2: SGDLS and YYNGEE. V lost 3 bases and J lost 4, with 13 bases in between. CDR3: CASSGDLIVYGYTF. The DNA for the CDR3 is TGTGCCAGCAGCGGGGATCTCATTGTCTATGGCTACACCTTC.

This sequence joins TRBV4-1 and TRBJ2-1, with 11 bases fitting TRBD2. V trimming: 4 bases; J trimming: 2 bases; junction bases outside the gene matches: 1. Germline CDR1 MGHRA, CDR2 YSYEKL. The length of the CDR3 is 15 residues. The CDR3 sequence: CASSRLAGPYNEQFF. CDR3 in DNA: TGCGCCAGCAGCCGACTAGCGGGACCCTACAATGAGCAGTTCTTC.

V and J are TRBV2 and TRBJ1-1, with TRBD1 as a possible D gene (5 bases). Germline CDR1 SNHLY, CDR2 FYNNEI. The V gene lost 7 bases and the J gene lost 6 bases, with 15 bases spanning the gap. The CDR3 spans 13 residues. The CDR3: CASMEKGFAEAFF. DNA of the CDR3: TGTGCCAGCATGGAGAAGGGGTTTGCTGAAGCTTTCTTT.

The chain recombines TRBV27 with TRBJ2-7; either TRBD1 or TRBD2 may supply D (5 bases each). Trimming cost V 6 bases and J 7 bases, with 13 bases left between them. Germline lookup yields CDR1 MNHEY and CDR2 SMNVEV (reference sequence). The CDR3 contains 12 residues. CDR3 DNA sequence: TGTGCCAGCAGCAGAGGGGTTGGAGAGCAGTACTTC. Amino acid sequence: CASSRGVGEQYF.

Turning to this clone: The same CDR3 can be traced to other DNA sequences in this sample. V and J are TRBV12-5 and TRBJ2-5; 9 positions agree with TRBD1. The CDR3 totals 13 residues. CDR1 and CDR2 from the germline V gene are LGHNT and FRNRAP. Written as DNA, the CDR3 is TGTGCCAGCGCCCAACAGGGGGCACAGACCCAGTACTTC. Residues: CASAQQGAQTQYF.

This clone appeared once. The chain carries TRBV4-1 and TRBJ1-2; 10 bases fit TRBD1. Germline-derived CDR1 and CDR2 are MGHRA and YSYEKL. With V trimmed by 6 bases and J by 7 bases, 8 bases remained unmatched. The CDR3 is 14 residues long. CDR3 nucleotide sequence: TGCGCCAGCAGACTCGACAGGGGGCGTAGTGGCTACACCTTC. Protein: CASRLDRGRSGYTF.

This clone came up once. This sequence joins TRBV7-2 and TRBJ2-2; D gene ambiguous. The CDR3 contains 15 residues. CDR1 is SGHTA and CDR2 is FQGNSA in the germline V gene. Trimming pared 1 base from V and 1 base from J, leaving 7 bases between. CDR3 sequence (DNA): TGTGCCAGCAGCTTAGTAGGGAAGAACACCGGGGAGCTGTTTTTT. This sequence encodes CASSLVGKNTGELFF.